A single TCR beta chain is shown here with its context. Its antigen remains unidentified. This sample was taken from a study of Tregs in tolerant kidney transplant recipients. Whole-study context: Recipients received nonmyeloablative bone marrow transplants from related graft donors, with transient mixed chimerism.

The CDR3 loop spans 15 amino acids. Germline CDR1 reads LNHNV; CDR2 reads YYDKDF (reference sequence). J gave up 2 bases and V 0 bases, and 4 bases lay outside the gene matches. TCRdb keeps only in-frame clones here, not all; method: immunoSEQ multiplex PCR. Seen here are around 77,000 clones, 95% to 98% observed once, and the top ten hold 0.55% to 0.6%. Study-wide points: This study did not directly address biological reproducibility. Expanding Tregs on activated donor B cells appeared to best identify donor-specific TCRbeta clones.

Thawed PBMCs were FACS-sorted into unstimulated CD4+CD25+CD127- regulatory T cells, CD4+CD25- non-regulatory cells, CD4 and CD8 cells. The rearrangement uses TRBV15 and TRBJ2-7; 7 bases map to TRBD1. The clonotype comes from a human donor who received a combined kidney and bone marrow transplant. The sample here was CD4+ T cells from blood, taken before the transplant. CDR3 amino acids: CATSRDRDSTYEQYF. CDR3 DNA sequence: TGTGCCACCAGCAGAGATAGGGACAGCACCTACGAGCAGTACTTC.